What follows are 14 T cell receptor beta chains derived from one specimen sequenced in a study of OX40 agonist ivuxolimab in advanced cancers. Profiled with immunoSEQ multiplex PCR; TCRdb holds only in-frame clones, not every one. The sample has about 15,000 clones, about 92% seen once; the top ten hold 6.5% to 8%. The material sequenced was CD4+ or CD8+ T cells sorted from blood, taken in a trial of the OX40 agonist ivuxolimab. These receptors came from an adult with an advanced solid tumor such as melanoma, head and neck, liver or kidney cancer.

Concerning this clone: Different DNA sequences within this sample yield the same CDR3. The CDR3 is CASSLGYEQYF. CDR3 DNA sequence: TGTGCCAGCAGCTTGGGGTACGAGCAGTACTTC. This chain links TRBV5-6 with TRBJ2-7; D unclear. The CDR3 has 11 residues. Germline V lookup: CDR1 SGHDT, CDR2 YYEEEE. Trimming shortened V by 0 bases and J by 4 bases, and 2 bases separated the two germline ends.

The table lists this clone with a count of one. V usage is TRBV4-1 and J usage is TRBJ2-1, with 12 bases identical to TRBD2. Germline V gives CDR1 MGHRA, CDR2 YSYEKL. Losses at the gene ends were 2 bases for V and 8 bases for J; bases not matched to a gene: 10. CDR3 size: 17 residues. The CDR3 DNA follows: TGCGCCAGCAGCCAACCCTTACTAGCGGGGGGCCCCCATGAGCAGTTCTTC. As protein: CASSQPLLAGGPHEQFF.

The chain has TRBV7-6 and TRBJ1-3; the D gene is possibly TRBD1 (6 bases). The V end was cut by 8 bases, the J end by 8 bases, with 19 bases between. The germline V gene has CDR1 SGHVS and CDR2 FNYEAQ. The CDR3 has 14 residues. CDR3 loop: CASSPRGGLDTIYF. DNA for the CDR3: TGTGCCAGCTCCCCGCGGGGGGGGCTGGACACCATATATTTT. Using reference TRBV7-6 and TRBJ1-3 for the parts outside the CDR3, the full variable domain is GAGVSQSPRYKVTKRGQDVALRCDPISGHVSLYWYRQALGQGPEFLTYFNYEAQQDKSGLPNDRFSAERPEGSISTLTIQRTEQRDSAMYRCASSPRGGLDTIYFGEGSWLTVV.

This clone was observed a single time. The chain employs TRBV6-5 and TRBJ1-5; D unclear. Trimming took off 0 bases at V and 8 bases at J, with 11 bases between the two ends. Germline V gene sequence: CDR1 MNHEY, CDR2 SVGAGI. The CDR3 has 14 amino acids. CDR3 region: CASSYSDPWEPQHF. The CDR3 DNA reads TGTGCCAGCAGTTACTCCGACCCCTGGGAGCCCCAGCATTTT.

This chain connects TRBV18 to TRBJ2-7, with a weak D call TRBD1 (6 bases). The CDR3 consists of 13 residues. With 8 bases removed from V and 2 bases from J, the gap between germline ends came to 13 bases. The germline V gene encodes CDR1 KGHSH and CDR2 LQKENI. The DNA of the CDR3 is TGTGCCAGCGCTCCTGGGGGCGCCTACGAGCAGTACTTC. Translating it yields CASAPGGAYEQYF.

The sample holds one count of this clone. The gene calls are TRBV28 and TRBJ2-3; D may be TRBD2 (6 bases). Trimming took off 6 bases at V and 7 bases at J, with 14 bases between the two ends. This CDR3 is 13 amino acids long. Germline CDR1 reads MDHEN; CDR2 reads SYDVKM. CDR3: CASRGGWAHTQYF. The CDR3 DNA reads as TGTGCCAGCAGGGGAGGCTGGGCTCATACGCAGTATTTT. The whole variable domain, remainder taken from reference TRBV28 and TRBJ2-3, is DVKVTQSSRYLVKRTGEKVFLECVQDMDHENMFWYRQDPGLGLRLIYFSYDVKMKEKGDIPEGYSVSREKKERFSLILESASTNQTSMYLCASRGGWAHTQYFGPGTRLTVL.

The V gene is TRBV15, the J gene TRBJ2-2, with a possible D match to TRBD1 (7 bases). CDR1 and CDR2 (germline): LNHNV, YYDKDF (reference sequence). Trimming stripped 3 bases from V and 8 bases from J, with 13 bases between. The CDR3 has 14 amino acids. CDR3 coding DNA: TGTGCCACCAGCAGCGGAGGGGGCCAGGGGGAGCTGTTTTTT. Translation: CATSSGGGQGELFF.

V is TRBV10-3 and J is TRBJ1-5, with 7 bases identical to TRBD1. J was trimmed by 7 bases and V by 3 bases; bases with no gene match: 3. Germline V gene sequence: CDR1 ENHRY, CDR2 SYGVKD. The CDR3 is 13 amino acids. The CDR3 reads CAISEGGGQPQHF. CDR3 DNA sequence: TGTGCCATCAGTGAAGGGGGCGGGCAGCCCCAGCATTTT.

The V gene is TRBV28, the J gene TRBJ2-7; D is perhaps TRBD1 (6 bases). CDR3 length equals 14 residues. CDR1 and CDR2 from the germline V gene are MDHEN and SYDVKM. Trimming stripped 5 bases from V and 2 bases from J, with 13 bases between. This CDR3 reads CASSPPGATYEQYF. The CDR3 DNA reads TGTGCCAGCAGTCCCCCAGGGGCAACCTACGAGCAGTACTTC.

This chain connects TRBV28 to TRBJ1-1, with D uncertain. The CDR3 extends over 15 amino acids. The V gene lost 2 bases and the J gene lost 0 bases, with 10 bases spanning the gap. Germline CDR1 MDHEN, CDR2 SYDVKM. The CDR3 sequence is CASSLQALLNTEAFF. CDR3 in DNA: TGTGCCAGCAGTTTACAGGCGCTTCTGAACACTGAAGCTTTCTTT. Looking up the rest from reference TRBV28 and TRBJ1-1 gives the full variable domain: DVKVTQSSRYLVKRTGEKVFLECVQDMDHENMFWYRQDPGLGLRLIYFSYDVKMKEKGDIPEGYSVSREKKERFSLILESASTNQTSMYLCASSLQALLNTEAFFGQGTRLTVV.

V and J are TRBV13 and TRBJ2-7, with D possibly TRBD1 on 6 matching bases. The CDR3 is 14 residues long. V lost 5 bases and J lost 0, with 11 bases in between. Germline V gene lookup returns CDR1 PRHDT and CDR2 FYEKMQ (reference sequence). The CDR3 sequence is CASSPMDSSYEQYF. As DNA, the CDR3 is TGTGCCAGCAGCCCGATGGACAGCTCCTACGAGCAGTACTTC.

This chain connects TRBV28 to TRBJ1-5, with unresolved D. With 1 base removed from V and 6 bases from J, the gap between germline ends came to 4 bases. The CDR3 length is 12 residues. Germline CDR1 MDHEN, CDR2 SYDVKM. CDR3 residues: CASSLLGQPQHF. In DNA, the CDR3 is TGTGCCAGCAGTTTATTAGGTCAGCCCCAGCATTTT. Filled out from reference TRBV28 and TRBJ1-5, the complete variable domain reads DVKVTQSSRYLVKRTGEKVFLECVQDMDHENMFWYRQDPGLGLRLIYFSYDVKMKEKGDIPEGYSVSREKKERFSLILESASTNQTSMYLCASSLLGQPQHFGDGTRLSIL.

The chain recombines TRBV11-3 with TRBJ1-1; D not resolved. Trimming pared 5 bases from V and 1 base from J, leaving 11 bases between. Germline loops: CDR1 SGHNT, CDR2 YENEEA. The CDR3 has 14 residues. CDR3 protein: CASSLPRENTEAFF. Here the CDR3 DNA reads TGTGCCAGCAGCCTCCCACGAGAGAACACTGAAGCTTTCTTT.

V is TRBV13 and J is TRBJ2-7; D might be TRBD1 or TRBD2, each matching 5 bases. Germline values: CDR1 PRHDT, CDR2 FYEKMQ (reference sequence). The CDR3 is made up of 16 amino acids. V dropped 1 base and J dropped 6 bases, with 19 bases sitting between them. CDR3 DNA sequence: TGTGCCAGCAGCTTAGCTGGGGAGCAGGGTTCGGTCGAGCAGTACTTC. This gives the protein CASSLAGEQGSVEQYF.